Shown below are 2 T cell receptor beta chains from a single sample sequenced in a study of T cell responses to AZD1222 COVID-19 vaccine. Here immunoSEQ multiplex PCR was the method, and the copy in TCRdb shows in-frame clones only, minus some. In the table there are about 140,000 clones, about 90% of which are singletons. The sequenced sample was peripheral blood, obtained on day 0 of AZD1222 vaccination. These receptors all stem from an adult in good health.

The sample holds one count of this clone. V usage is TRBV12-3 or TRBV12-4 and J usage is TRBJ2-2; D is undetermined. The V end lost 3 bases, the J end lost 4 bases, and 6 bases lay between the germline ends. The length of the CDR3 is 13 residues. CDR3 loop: CASSFWGTGELFF. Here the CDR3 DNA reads TGTGCCAGCAGTTTTTGGGGCACCGGGGAGCTGTTTTTT.

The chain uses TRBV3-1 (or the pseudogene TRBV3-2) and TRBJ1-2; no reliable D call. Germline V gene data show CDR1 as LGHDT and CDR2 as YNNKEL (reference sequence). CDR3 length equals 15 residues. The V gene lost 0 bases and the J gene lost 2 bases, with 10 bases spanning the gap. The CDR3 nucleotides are TGTGCCAGCAGCCAAGATGTGACACTGAACTATGGCTACACCTTC. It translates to CASSQDVTLNYGYTF.